This TCR beta chain was profiled in a study of blood T cell repertoires in COVID-19. As for the study in general: Material from acute and convalescent COVID-19 was sourced from the United States, Italy and Spain.

The CDR3 totals 15 residues. J was trimmed by 5 bases and V by 5 bases; bases with no gene match: 9. Germline CDR1 reads SGHAT; CDR2 reads FQNNGV. The study drew participants aged about 18 to 89 years from approximately 23 US areas. Recovered status applied to Cohort 3 donors who had two consecutive negative PCRs. It also applied to those with clearance or with symptom resolution. As processed by the authors: Estimation of nucleated cell counts was performed using reference gene primer amplification. Measured with immunoSEQ multiplex PCR; TCRdb has only the in-frame clones, and not every one. Clone size and the V and J calls come from that table; the DNA yielded D and trimming. Seen here are 150,000 to 200,000 clones, 80% observed once, and the top ten hold 4.5% to 7.5%.

The chain carries TRBV11-2 and TRBJ2-5, with 9 bases matching TRBD1. This TCR was sampled from a man aged 35 to 55 who had recovered from COVID-19. Source material: PBMCs or T cells enriched from blood (not recorded which). The CDR3: CASSEQGAIGETQYF. The CDR3 nucleotides read TGTGCCAGCAGCGAACAGGGGGCAATTGGGGAGACCCAGTACTTC.